This TCR beta chain originates from a study of T-cell reconstitution after alpha-beta-depleted transplantation in children. This clonotype showed up many times. Losses at the gene ends were 3 bases for V and 5 bases for J; bases not matched to a gene: 1. CDR1 and CDR2 from the germline V gene are SGHRS and YFSETQ. The CDR3 has 13 amino acids. A library of TCRbeta sequences, prepared with unique molecular identifiers, was generated. TCRdb recomputed calls from the PCR reads with MiXCR, one row per CDR3 protein. The table includes a few hundred thousand distinct CDR3 sequences, 10% detected once. The clonotype was recovered from a human donor who donated a stem cell graft to a child with acute lymphoblastic leukemia. The chain combines TRBV5-1 with TRBJ2-1; 8 nucleotides line up with TRBD2. The sequences come from PBMCs from the stem cell graft donor, collected from the stem cell graft. The CDR3, as DNA: TGCGCCAGCAGCTCGGGGGGGCACAATGAGCAGTTCTTC. Encoded protein: CASSSGGHNEQFF.